This note documents a single TCR beta chain sequence. As yet, its antigen is unknown. Each CDR3 protein is one row after TCRdb ran MiXCR on the RACE reads. The data show 120,000 or so distinct CDR3 sequences, less than 15% seen once. There are 15 residues in the CDR3. V lost 0 bases to trimming and J lost 1 base, with 9 bases between them. CDR1 is LGHNA, CDR2 YSLEER, per germline. This entry belongs to a study of human T cells and chemical hapten exposure. As for time point: pre-sensitization, week 0. Treatment denoted: therapeutic diphenylcyclopropenone sensitization with weekly scalp DPC. Study findings and constraints: The formation of large CDR3 similarity clusters by expanded TCRs significantly exceeded that of controls.

This chain uses TRBV4-3 with TRBJ1-1; D uncertain. The specimen comprised whole blood, sampled in connection with sensitization to the hapten diphenylcyclopropenone (DPC). This clonotype was sampled from a woman aged 18-29 years with alopecia areata. Some clones in this sample may be carry-over from other donors' samples. CDR3 bases: TGCGCCAGCAGCCAAGACGAGGGATCGAACACTGAAGCTTTCTTT. Translation: CASSQDEGSNTEAFF.